The T cell receptor (beta chain) under discussion was sequenced for a study of T cell repertoires in cytomegalovirus infection. Study details: CMV epitopes used comprised recently identified HLA-C-restricted ones and well-studied HLA-B-restricted ones. Both a matching HLA type and CMV infection were indicated by public TCR beta signatures.

Details on this clonotype: Antigen: not known.

Study conclusions and caveats: The study found HLA-C-restricted CMV-specific TCR beta clonotypes dominating the ex vivo response.

From the reads, TCRdb called clonotypes with MiXCR, one entry per CDR3 protein. The sample contains tens of thousands of distinct CDR3 sequences, just over 20% of which appear only once. The CDR3 is 15 residues long. CDR1 MNHEY and CDR2 SVGAGI come from the germline V gene. V lost 7 bases to trimming and J lost 4 bases; unmatched junction nucleotides: 11. The chain links TRBV6-5 to TRBJ1-1; 8 nucleotides match TRBD1. The source of this sequence is a human donor in good health (CMV status not recorded). Some clones in this sample may be carry-over from other donors' samples. This specimen consisted of CD8+ T cells from cultured PBMCs, obtained from culture after CMV antigen stimulation. The CDR3 protein is CASIADRGISTEAFF. Here the CDR3 DNA reads TGTGCCAGCATCGCCGACAGGGGAATAAGCACTGAAGCTTTCTTT.